These 15 T cell receptor beta chains came from one sample sequenced in a study of early T cells in non-severe SARS-CoV-2 infection. Each CDR3 protein gets one entry after TCRdb re-called the 5' RACE reads with MiXCR. The data contain approximately 79,000 distinct CDR3 sequences, 13% of them singletons. The material sequenced was whole blood. Receptors were obtained from an adult who was a healthcare worker with PCR-confirmed SARS-CoV-2 infection or an uninfected control (not recorded which).

This chain connects TRBV3-1 to TRBJ1-1; no firm D call. The CDR3 length is 14 residues. V was pared by 0 bases and J by 5 bases, with 10 bases between. Germline CDR1 LGHDT, CDR2 YNNKEL (reference sequence). DNA for the CDR3: TGTGCCAGCAGCCAAGAAATTTTGGGTACTGAAGCTTTCTTT. Residues: CASSQEILGTEAFF.

In its sample, this clonotype was seen many times. The chain links TRBV28 to TRBJ2-1; no reliable D call. Germline-derived CDR1 and CDR2 are MDHEN and SYDVKM. This CDR3 is 16 amino acids long. The V and J ends lost 1 base and 0 bases respectively, with 10 bases between them. CDR3: CASSLLALSSYNEQFF. CDR3 nucleotide sequence: TGTGCCAGCAGTTTATTGGCCCTGAGCTCCTACAATGAGCAGTTCTTC.

This clonotype came up many times. The chain couples TRBV11-2 to TRBJ1-6, with no clear D. There are 13 residues in the CDR3. V gave up 5 bases and J gave up 7 bases, with 9 bases separating them. Germline V gene sequence: CDR1 SGHAT, CDR2 FQNNGV. CDR3 loop: CASSGGINSPLHF. Here the CDR3 DNA reads TGTGCCAGCAGCGGAGGGATAAATTCACCCCTCCACTTT. Full variable domain (missing parts from reference TRBV11-2 and TRBJ1-6): EAGVAQSPRYKIIEKRQSVAFWCNPISGHATLYWYQQILGQGPKLLIQFQNNGVVDDSQLPKDRFSAERLKGVDSTLKIQPAKLEDSAVYLCASSGGINSPLHFGNGTRLTVT.

The chain recombines TRBV9 with TRBJ2-1; possibly TRBD2 for D (5 bases). This CDR3 region has 16 residues. V dropped 0 bases and J dropped 4 bases, with 14 bases sitting between them. Germline V gene data show CDR1 as SGDLS and CDR2 as YYNGEE. Here the CDR3 DNA reads TGTGCCAGCAGCGTAGGTGGTAGCGAGTATTACAATGAGCAGTTCTTC. It is translated as CASSVGGSEYYNEQFF. The full variable domain, completed using reference TRBV9 and TRBJ2-1, is DSGVTQTPKHLITATGQRVTLRCSPRSGDLSVYWYQQSLDQGLQFLIQYYNGEERAKGNILERFSAQQFPDLHSELNLSSLELGDSALYFCASSVGGSEYYNEQFFGPGTRLTVL.

The CDR3 region has the DNA TGTGCCAGCAGTAGGCCCCCTTCGGGGACAGGGGATCTTGGCTACACCTTC. Translating gives CASSRPPSGTGDLGYTF. V usage is TRBV6-6 and J usage is TRBJ1-2, with 10 bases aligning to TRBD1. With 5 bases clipped from V and 7 bases from J, the junction kept 16 bases outside the gene matches. CDR3 length: 17 residues. CDR1 and CDR2 from the germline V gene are MNHNY and SVGAGI (reference sequence).

This clonotype was seen a handful of times. Written as DNA, the CDR3 is TGTGCCTGGGCCGGCGATCTCGACTACGAGCAGTACTTC. Translating gives CAWAGDLDYEQYF. The chain links TRBV30 to TRBJ2-7, with D unclear. Per the germline V gene, CDR1 is GTSNPN and CDR2 is SVGIG (reference sequence). The CDR3 consists of 13 residues. V dropped 5 bases and J dropped 3 bases, with 14 bases sitting between them.

V usage is TRBV4-1 and J usage is TRBJ1-1; D not certain. The germline V gene has CDR1 MGHRA and CDR2 YSYEKL. This CDR3 is built from 14 residues. The ends were cut back, 2 bases at V and 0 bases at J, with 7 bases in the middle. The CDR3 sequence: CASSQIFMNTEAFF. For the CDR3, the DNA is TGCGCCAGCAGCCAAATCTTCATGAACACTGAAGCTTTCTTT.

This clonotype was recorded many times. The chain employs TRBV5-1 and TRBJ2-3; 9 nucleotides match TRBD1. The CDR3 totals 16 residues. Germline V lookup: CDR1 SGHRS, CDR2 YFSETQ. The J segment lost 4 bases and the V segment lost 4 bases, leaving 10 bases of the junction unmatched. The CDR3 loop is CASSLDRGRAPDTQYF. The CDR3 coding sequence is TGCGCCAGCAGCCTGGACAGGGGTAGGGCACCAGATACGCAGTATTTT.

The chain couples TRBV6-5 to TRBJ2-1; 8 bases agree with TRBD2. The V gene's germline CDR1 is MNHEY and CDR2 SVGAGI. V dropped 3 bases and J dropped 6; count of bases not matched to a gene: 10. This CDR3 region has 16 residues. This CDR3 is CASSYRNGGAFNEQFF. The CDR3 DNA reads as TGTGCCAGCAGTTATCGGAACGGGGGGGCTTTCAATGAGCAGTTCTTC.

This clonotype was seen more than once but under ten times. The chain links TRBV2 to TRBJ1-1; D is unresolved. The CDR3 has 12 residues. Germline CDR1 SNHLY, CDR2 FYNNEI. V was clipped by 9 bases and J by 1 base, with 9 bases between them. CDR3 DNA: TGTGCCAGGGGGAGGGCGAACACTGAAGCTTTCTTT. It is translated as CARGRANTEAFF.

This clonotype has a count of ten or more. The gene calls are TRBV25-1 and TRBJ2-1, with D possibly being TRBD1 or TRBD2 (6 bases each). Germline V gene data show CDR1 as MGHDK and CDR2 as SYGVNS. The CDR3 runs to 12 residues. V was pared by 7 bases and J by 15 bases, with 19 bases between. DNA of the CDR3: TGTGCCAGCACAAGGGGGGCAGGAGGTCTGTTCTTC. This sequence encodes CASTRGAGGLFF.

The chain employs TRBV29-1 and TRBJ1-3; unclear D gene. Germline-derived CDR1 and CDR2 are SQVTM and ANQGSEA. The CDR3 has 15 amino acids. V dropped 0 bases and J dropped 0 bases, with 9 bases sitting between them. CDR3 loop: CSVEEWTFSGNTIYF. The CDR3 DNA reads as TGCAGCGTTGAAGAATGGACCTTCTCTGGAAACACCATATATTTT.

This sequence joins TRBV12-3 or TRBV12-4 and TRBJ1-5, with D unclear. This CDR3 spans 15 amino acids. Trimming stripped 7 bases from V and 1 base from J, with 14 bases between. The CDR3, as DNA: TGTGCCAGCACTTCCGACGGGAAAAGCAATCAGCCCCAGCATTTT. Translating it yields CASTSDGKSNQPQHF.

This clonotype was seen only a few times. The chain couples TRBV20-1 to TRBJ2-7; D is unresolved. The germline V and J ends were trimmed by 6 bases and 5 bases, with 11 bases remaining between them. This CDR3 is built from 11 residues. CDR1 is DFQATT and CDR2 is SNEGSKA in the germline V gene (reference sequence). The CDR3 loop reads CSAPRVNEQYF. The CDR3 DNA reads TGCAGTGCCCCCCGAGTAAACGAGCAGTACTTC.

The chain links TRBV7-3 to TRBJ1-1, with 8 bases lining up with TRBD1. The CDR3 contains 14 residues. Germline V gene sequence: CDR1 SGHTA, CDR2 FQGTGA. V shed 2 bases and J 3 bases; nucleotides not matched to a gene: 2. The CDR3 DNA is TGTGCCAGCAGCTTATACAGGGGGGACACTGAAGCTTTCTTT. This codes for CASSLYRGDTEAFF.